This T cell receptor beta chain was retrieved from a study of shared clonotypes between healthy human individuals. Notes on the study in general: A few donors had roughly 5% of their naive CD4 clonotypes in common. Clonotypes which were not shared had lower generation probabilities than clonotypes that all four donors shared.

Authors' data handling: ImmunoSEQ gave junction-only sequences without quality scores, so filtering differed. Profiled with immunoSEQ multiplex PCR; TCRdb holds only in-frame clones, not every one. V, J and clone size derive from that table, while D and trimming were established from the DNA sequence. The table shows around 1.9 million clones, with over 85% occurring only once. Trimming removed 0 bases at V and 7 bases at J, with 8 bases between. Germline V lookup: CDR1 SGDLS, CDR2 YYNGEE. The CDR3 extends over 13 amino acids. Comment on this clone: No antigen is known for it. Other DNA sequences within the sample encode an identical CDR3.

Naive CD8 cells comprised CD45RO-negative, CCR7-positively selected cells, excluding terminally differentiated effector memory CD45RA+ cells. The sequenced material came from naive CD8+ T cells from PBMCs. The rearrangement uses TRBV9 and TRBJ1-5; D is undetermined. The sequence came from a young man in good health. Some clones in this sample may be carry-over from other donors' samples. CDR3 in amino acids: CASSVATGQPQHF. The CDR3 region has the DNA TGTGCCAGCAGCGTAGCTACGGGGCAGCCCCAGCATTTT.